This T cell receptor (beta chain) came from a study of beta chain features in type 1 diabetes. Study-level information: There was similarity between patients and healthy donors in age, gender and cell yields. Overall study findings and caveats: PCR might pick shorter templates more often, in the same way for patients and controls. When Type 1 diabetes patients were examined, their TCRB CDR3s proved moderately but significantly shorter in all four CD4+ subsets.

As to this clone: Its target is unknown.

Reverse transcription of all isolated RNA meant that expressed TCRB transcripts were sequenced. TCRdb keeps only in-frame clones here, not all; method: immunoSEQ multiplex PCR. Among about 650,000 clones listed, over 10% were seen once. This TCR came from a man younger than 45 with type 1 diabetes. The sample was naive CD4+ T cells from blood.

For the CDR3, the DNA is TGTGCCAGCAGCTTCGTTACTAGCGGGGGGGCCTCCTACGAGCAGTACTTC. Amino acids: CASSFVTSGGASYEQYF. This rearrangement joins TRBV13 to TRBJ2-7, with 13 bases matching TRBD2. The CDR3 sequence is 17 residues long. J lost 0 bases, V lost 3 bases, and 5 bases had no gene match. Germline CDR1 is PRHDT and CDR2 is FYEKMQ (reference sequence).